This TCR beta chain was captured in a study of blood T cell repertoires in COVID-19. Study information: The United States, Italy and Spain supplied acute and convalescent COVID-19 samples. The analysed material was cDNA or gDNA that came from T cells, B-cell-depleted T cells, or PBMCs.

Trimming cost V 4 bases and J 4 bases, with 16 bases left between them. CDR3 size: 15 residues. From germline, CDR1 is ENHRY and CDR2 SYGVKD. Patients from Seattle were sampled longitudinally, starting during active infection. In the original analysis: Amplified reference gene primers provided the basis for estimating nucleated cell counts. Sequenced by immunoSEQ multiplex PCR; TCRdb stores in-frame clones only, minus some. Clonal size and the V and J genes are those of that table, whereas D and trimming came from the DNA. The repertoire has a few hundred thousand clones, around nine tenths of them found once; the top ten carry roughly 10%.

V is TRBV10-3 and J is TRBJ1-1; tentative D call: TRBD1 (5 bases). Sequencing input: peripheral blood. This receptor was identified in a woman between 70 and 85 years old with COVID-19, enrolled during active disease. The CDR3, as DNA: TGTGCCATCAGTGGGAGGGGCCAGGGAGGCACTGAAGCTTTCTTT. The encoded protein is CAISGRGQGGTEAFF.